The 15 T cell receptor beta chains reported below all come from one sample, sequenced in a study of blood T cell repertoires in COVID-19. Produced via immunoSEQ multiplex PCR; TCRdb's table is partial and in-frame only. The repertoire holds roughly 66,000 clones, approximately 79% seen once, with 6.6% in the top ten. The specimen was peripheral blood. All receptors derive from a man between 60 and 70 years old with acute or convalescent COVID-19.

The chain couples TRBV19 to TRBJ2-7; TRBD1 agrees at 7 bases. The ends lost 6 bases at V and 3 bases at J; junction bases unmatched: 8. This CDR3 has 14 residues. Germline CDR1 reads LNHDA; CDR2 reads SQIVND (reference sequence). CDR3 coding DNA: TGTGCCAGTAGGCATACAGGGGTCGACTACGAGCAGTACTTC. Translation gives CASRHTGVDYEQYF.

This chain connects TRBV28 to TRBJ1-2; 9 bases are a match to TRBD1. Germline trimming cut 6 bases from V and 10 bases from J; bases unmatched to any gene: 6. The length of the CDR3 is 12 residues. Per germline, CDR1 MDHEN and CDR2 SYDVKM. The CDR3 loop reads CASRDRDRDYTF. DNA for the CDR3: TGTGCCAGCAGGGACCGGGACAGGGACTACACCTTC.

The gene calls are TRBV6-2 or TRBV6-3 and TRBJ2-5; TRBD2 is a possible D gene (6 bases). This CDR3 contains 12 residues. Trimming took off 2 bases at V and 5 bases at J, with 6 bases between the two ends. Germline CDR1 reads MNHEY; CDR2 reads SVGEGT. This CDR3 is CASSYRGETQYF. The CDR3 region has the DNA TGTGCCAGCAGTTACCGGGGGGAGACCCAGTACTTC.

The chain has TRBV11-3 and TRBJ1-2, with TRBD1 matching 7 bases. This CDR3 region has 14 residues. J gave up 2 bases and V 5 bases, and 5 bases lay outside the gene matches. Germline CDR1 reads SGHNT; CDR2 reads YENEEA. CDR3 DNA: TGTGCCAGCAGCCTCGGGACAGTCAACTATGGCTACACCTTC. This codes for CASSLGTVNYGYTF.

This chain uses TRBV14 with TRBJ2-1; the match to TRBD2 covers 9 bases. CDR1 is SGHDN and CDR2 is FVKESK in the germline V gene. V lost 0 bases and J lost 8; bases outside the gene matches: 11. The CDR3 has 17 amino acids. The DNA of the CDR3 is TGTGCCAGCAGCCAAGATAGGGCGGGGGGGCGTACCCATGAGCAGTTCTTC. Amino acid sequence: CASSQDRAGGRTHEQFF. The full variable domain, in which reference TRBV14 and TRBJ2-1 provide the parts outside the CDR3, is EAGVTQFPSHSVIEKGQTVTLRCDPISGHDNLYWYRRVMGKEIKFLLHFVKESKQDESGMPNNRFLAERTGGTYSTLKVQPAELEDSGVYFCASSQDRAGGRTHEQFFGPGTRLTVL.

The rearrangement uses TRBV6-2 or TRBV6-3 and TRBJ1-1; TRBD1 agrees at 8 bases. Trimming at V came to 5 bases and at J to 4 bases, leaving 6 bases not matched to a gene. CDR1 is MNHEY and CDR2 is SVGEGT in the germline V gene. This CDR3 region has 14 residues. CDR3 protein: CASSVQGASTEAFF. The CDR3 nucleotides read TGTGCCAGCAGTGTCCAGGGGGCCTCCACTGAAGCTTTCTTT.

This sequence joins TRBV6-2 or TRBV6-3 and TRBJ1-1, with TRBD1 identical over 7 bases. This CDR3 region has 13 residues. V trimming: 2 bases; J trimming: 6 bases; junction bases outside the gene matches: 3. Germline CDR1 MNHEY, CDR2 SVGEGT. DNA of the CDR3: TGTGCCAGCAGTTACCAGACAGGGTCTGAAGCTTTCTTT. Translation gives CASSYQTGSEAFF.

The V and J genes are TRBV14 and TRBJ1-1, with D possibly being TRBD1 (5 bases). Germline V CDR1 and CDR2: SGHDN, FVKESK. V was pared by 4 bases and J by 0 bases, with 12 bases between. The CDR3 sequence is 15 residues long. This chain's CDR3 is CASSRTRAMNTEAFF. The CDR3 coding sequence is TGTGCCAGCAGCCGGACACGAGCAATGAACACTGAAGCTTTCTTT.

There are many counts of this clone. This sequence joins TRBV6-5 and TRBJ2-7; 10 nucleotides agree with TRBD1. V was pared by 6 bases and J by 2 bases, with 4 bases of the junction left unmatched. Germline V CDR1 and CDR2: MNHEY, SVGAGI. The CDR3 totals 14 residues. The CDR3 sequence is CASRATGGAYEQYF. The DNA for the CDR3 is TGTGCCAGCAGGGCGACAGGGGGCGCCTACGAGCAGTACTTC.

The J gene is TRBJ2-1, the V gene TRBV9, with 11 positions matching TRBD1. There are 15 residues in the CDR3. Germline trimming cut 3 bases from V and 8 bases from J; bases unmatched to any gene: 7. Germline assignment: CDR1 SGDLS and CDR2 YYNGEE. CDR3 sequence: CASSASGTGGDEQFF. The CDR3 nucleotides are TGTGCCAGCAGCGCTTCCGGGACAGGGGGGGATGAGCAGTTCTTC.

The chain carries TRBV11-2 and TRBJ1-6; D gene ambiguous. CDR3 size: 14 residues. Germline loops: CDR1 SGHAT, CDR2 FQNNGV. V lost 1 base and J 3 bases, leaving 4 bases between the germline ends. CDR3 in DNA: TGTGCCAGCAGCTTAGCCAGCTATAATTCACCCCTCCACTTT. Its protein is CASSLASYNSPLHF.

The genes are TRBV19 and TRBJ2-1, with a weak D call TRBD1 (6 bases). This CDR3 comprises 13 residues. V was cut by 2 bases and J by 7 bases, with 9 bases left in between. The germline CDR1 and CDR2 sequences are LNHDA and SQIVND (reference sequence). The CDR3 DNA sequence: TGTGCCAGTAGTATACTGGGGGCTAATGAGCAGTTCTTC. This translates into CASSILGANEQFF.

The CDR3 sequence: CASSQVRETEAFF. CDR3 bases: TGCGCCAGCAGCCAAGTCCGGGAGACTGAAGCTTTCTTT. The gene calls are TRBV4-3 and TRBJ1-1; D is unresolved. CDR3 length: 13 residues. Trimming removed 1 base at V and 5 bases at J, with 8 bases between. Germline V CDR1 and CDR2: LGHNA, YSLEER.

The chain combines TRBV6-5 with TRBJ2-7; TRBD1 agrees at 8 bases. V shed 4 bases and J 0 bases; nucleotides not matched to a gene: 8. This CDR3 contains 16 residues. Germline assignment: CDR1 MNHEY and CDR2 SVGAGI. The CDR3 DNA reads TGTGCCAGCAGTTCGATAAGACAGGGGTCCTCCTACGAGCAGTACTTC. Its protein product is CASSSIRQGSSYEQYF.

The genes are TRBV14 and TRBJ2-2, with a possible D match to TRBD1 (6 bases). The germline gives CDR1 SGHDN, CDR2 FVKESK. The CDR3 contains 17 residues. Trimming pared 0 bases from V and 6 bases from J, leaving 17 bases between. The CDR3 reads CASSQDPGATVSGELFF. CDR3 DNA: TGTGCCAGCAGCCAAGACCCAGGGGCCACCGTCTCCGGGGAGCTGTTTTTT.